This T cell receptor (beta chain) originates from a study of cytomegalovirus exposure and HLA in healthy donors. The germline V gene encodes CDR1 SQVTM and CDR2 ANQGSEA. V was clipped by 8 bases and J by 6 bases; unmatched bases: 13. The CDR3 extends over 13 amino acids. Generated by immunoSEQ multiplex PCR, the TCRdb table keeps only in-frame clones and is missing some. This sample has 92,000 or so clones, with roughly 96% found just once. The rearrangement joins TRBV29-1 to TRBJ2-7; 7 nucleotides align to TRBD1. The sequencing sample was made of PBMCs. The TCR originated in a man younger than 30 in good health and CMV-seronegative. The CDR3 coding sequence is TGCAGCACCCGGGACAGCGAATACGGCGAGCAGTACTTC. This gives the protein CSTRDSEYGEQYF.